The T cell receptor beta chain described here comes from a study of T-cell reconstitution after alpha-beta-depleted transplantation in children. Unique molecular identifiers were incorporated when the TCRbeta library was constructed. TCRdb re-called the PCR reads with MiXCR, one entry per CDR3 protein. This table has almost 400,000 distinct CDR3 sequences, around 21% appearing once. This CDR3 region has 15 residues. Per the germline V gene, CDR1 is DFQATT and CDR2 is SNEGSKA (reference sequence). Between the trimmed V and J ends, which lost 0 bases and 3 bases, there was a span of 13 bases. This receptor was taken from a human donor who donated a stem cell graft to a child with acute myeloid leukemia. The chain combines TRBV20-1 with TRBJ2-3, with D maybe TRBD2 (5 bases). Here the sequenced sample was PBMCs from the stem cell graft donor, taken from the stem cell graft. The CDR3 sequence is CSARDPRLLTDTQYF. The CDR3 DNA reads as TGCAGTGCTAGAGATCCGCGACTACTAACAGATACGCAGTATTTT.